Each of the 18 T cell receptor beta chains below was sequenced from the same sample in a study of vaccination and CD4 T cells after COVID-19. Treatment reported: roughly 10-day PBMC culture with coronavirus spike peptide pools or control peptides (ViraFEST assay). Researchers collected the unexposed donor's CD4+ T cells before the COVID-19 pandemic (2011-2018). An Oncomine TCR Beta short-read assay was used to sequence the DNA from cultured CD4+ T cells. Someone extracted genomic DNA from cultured CD4+ T cells. TCRdb passed the PCR reads through MiXCR, listing each CDR3 protein once. The table lists 8,500 to 9,500 distinct CDR3 sequences, 30% to 35% of them singletons. These receptors lack a known antigen. Sequenced input: CD4+ T cells from blood, cultured in vitro. These receptors all stem from a human donor in good health.

The CDR3: CSARVSAGTGDTDTQYF. DNA for the CDR3: TGCAGTGCTAGAGTTTCTGCAGGGACAGGGGACACAGATACGCAGTATTTT. This chain links TRBV20-1 with TRBJ2-3; the match to TRBD1 covers 10 bases. The CDR3 sequence is 17 residues long. The germline V gene has CDR1 DFQATT and CDR2 SNEGSKA (reference sequence). Losses at the gene ends were 1 base for V and 2 bases for J; bases not matched to a gene: 9.

This CDR3 reads CASAAVGGELFF. CDR3 DNA sequence: TGTGCCAGCGCGGCCGTCGGCGGGGAGCTGTTTTTT. V and J are TRBV2 and TRBJ2-2; D is ambiguous. Germline CDR1 SNHLY, CDR2 FYNNEI. The CDR3 runs 12 residues. The germline V and J ends were trimmed by 8 bases and 7 bases, with 11 bases remaining between them.

This clonotype was detected only a few times. The chain combines TRBV20-1 with TRBJ2-7, with TRBD1 matching 7 bases. Germline CDR1 reads DFQATT; CDR2 reads SNEGSKA (reference sequence). The trim removed 4 bases at V and 1 base at J, leaving 7 bases unmatched. The CDR3 length is 14 residues. The CDR3 loop reads CSAKSGTASYEQYF. The CDR3 DNA reads TGCAGTGCTAAATCCGGGACAGCGTCCTACGAGCAGTACTTC.

This rearrangement joins TRBV27 to TRBJ2-1, with D hard to call. Between the trimmed V and J ends, which lost 6 bases and 3 bases, there was a span of 3 bases. The CDR3 sequence is 11 residues long. Germline values: CDR1 MNHEY, CDR2 SMNVEV (reference sequence). In nucleotides, the CDR3 is TGTGCCAGCAGCCTCTACAATGAGCAGTTCTTC. Translating it yields CASSLYNEQFF.

This rearrangement joins TRBV7-9 to TRBJ1-1, with TRBD1 matching 8 bases. The germline CDR1 and CDR2 sequences are SEHNR and FQNEAQ (reference sequence). After removal of 10 bases from V and 5 bases from J, the junction contained 6 bases not matched to a gene. This CDR3 spans 12 amino acids. The CDR3 is CAMTQGETEAFF. The CDR3 DNA reads TGTGCCATGACACAGGGGGAAACTGAAGCTTTCTTT.

This clonotype was seen a few times. The genes are TRBV7-6 and TRBJ1-6; D gene ambiguous. The CDR3 is 17 amino acids. Germline V CDR1 and CDR2: SGHVS, FNYEAQ. Deletions cut 1 base from V and 13 bases from J, with 23 bases between. CDR3 loop: CASSLDSGNPIRRPLHF. The CDR3 DNA follows: TGTGCCAGCAGCTTAGATTCTGGCAATCCCATTCGACGGCCCCTCCACTTT.

The chain couples TRBV6-5 to TRBJ2-1; the D is unclear. The V gene's germline CDR1 is MNHEY and CDR2 SVGAGI. V lost 3 bases to trimming and J lost 8 bases, with 11 bases between them. The CDR3 runs to 13 residues. This CDR3 is CASSYALLDEQFF. The CDR3 coding sequence is TGTGCCAGCAGTTATGCCCTTTTGGATGAGCAGTTCTTC.

As concerns this clonotype: The junction departs from the called germline gene at one end, perhaps through a read error. This sequence joins TRBV28 and TRBJ1-2; the match to TRBD1 covers 7 bases. Germline CDR1 reads MDHEN; CDR2 reads SYDVKM. This CDR3 spans 22 amino acids. The CDR3 region has the DNA TGTGCCAGCAGTTTGGGGTCACACATGTGGGGACAGCCTCCCACGGCTAACTGTGGCTACACCTTC. It is translated as CASSLGSHMWGQPPTANCGYTF.

The V gene is TRBV19, the J gene TRBJ2-1; D possibly corresponds to TRBD2 (6 bases). There are 17 residues in the CDR3. Deletions cut 1 base from V and 1 base from J, with 14 bases between. Germline CDR1 LNHDA, CDR2 SQIVND (reference sequence). CDR3 residues: CASSIGGGRLSYNEQFF. As DNA, the CDR3 is TGTGCCAGTAGTATAGGTGGAGGGAGGCTATCCTACAATGAGCAGTTCTTC.

The chain couples TRBV7-2 to TRBJ2-7; 7 nucleotides align to TRBD2. This CDR3 is built from 14 residues. Trimming at V came to 3 bases and at J to 0 bases, leaving 2 bases not matched to a gene. CDR1 is SGHTA, CDR2 FQGNSA, per germline. CDR3 coding DNA: TGTGCCAGCAGCTTCAGCGGGGTCTCCTACGAGCAGTACTTC. Amino acids: CASSFSGVSYEQYF. Looking up the rest from reference TRBV7-2 and TRBJ2-7 gives the full variable domain: GAGVSQSPSNKVTEKGKDVELRCDPISGHTALYWYRQSLGQGLEFLIYFQGNSAPDKSGLPSDRFSAERTGGSVSTLTIQRTQQEDSAVYLCASSFSGVSYEQYFGPGTRLTVT.

This clonotype was seen only a few times. The chain carries TRBV19 and TRBJ2-3; no reliable D call. The CDR3 loop spans 14 amino acids. The V end was cut by 3 bases, the J end by 0 bases, with 7 bases between. CDR1 and CDR2 from the germline V gene are LNHDA and SQIVND (reference sequence). CDR3 sequence: CASSILGSTDTQYF. Written as DNA, the CDR3 is TGTGCCAGTAGTATCTTAGGAAGCACAGATACGCAGTATTTT.

The rearrangement links TRBV20-1 to TRBJ2-1; D is perhaps TRBD2 (5 bases). Germline V gene sequence: CDR1 DFQATT, CDR2 SNEGSKA (reference sequence). CDR3 size: 13 residues. With 1 base removed from V and 3 bases from J, the gap between germline ends came to 7 bases. The CDR3 loop reads CSARGAGYNEQFF. The CDR3 DNA reads as TGCAGTGCTAGAGGGGCGGGCTACAATGAGCAGTTCTTC.

The V and J genes are TRBV20-1 and TRBJ1-2; 10 bases map to TRBD1. The CDR3 runs 15 residues. J lost 0 bases, V lost 6 bases, and 7 bases had no gene match. Per germline, CDR1 DFQATT and CDR2 SNEGSKA (reference sequence). CDR3 region: CSAGRQGATNYGYTF. CDR3 bases: TGCAGTGCGGGAAGACAGGGGGCAACTAACTATGGCTACACCTTC.

The V gene is TRBV11-2, the J gene TRBJ2-3; 15 bases agree with TRBD2. With 0 bases clipped from V and 1 base from J, the junction kept 17 bases outside the gene matches. Germline V gives CDR1 SGHAT, CDR2 FQNNGV. The CDR3 length is 23 residues. The CDR3 DNA follows: TGTGCCAGCAGCTTAGATCGACAGGGGACTAGCGGGAGGACGGGGGGGCGCACAGATACGCAGTATTTT. This codes for CASSLDRQGTSGRTGGRTDTQYF. The complete variable domain, with remaining parts taken from reference TRBV11-2 and TRBJ2-3, reads EAGVAQSPRYKIIEKRQSVAFWCNPISGHATLYWYQQILGQGPKLLIQFQNNGVVDDSQLPKDRFSAERLKGVDSTLKIQPAKLEDSAVYLCASSLDRQGTSGRTGGRTDTQYFGPGTRLTVL.

The J gene is TRBJ1-5, the V gene TRBV2; D is undetermined. The CDR3 extends over 13 amino acids. V was trimmed by 5 bases and J by 7 bases, leaving 12 bases between them. Germline loops: CDR1 SNHLY, CDR2 FYNNEI. The CDR3 DNA sequence: TGTGCCAGCAGTTCTGACACCTCCCAGCCCCAGCATTTT. Protein sequence: CASSSDTSQPQHF. The entire variable domain, with the rest obtained from reference TRBV2 and TRBJ1-5, is as follows: EPEVTQTPSHQVTQMGQEVILRCVPISNHLYFYWYRQILGQKVEFLVSFYNNEISEKSEIFDDQFSVERPDGSNFTLKIRSTKLEDSAMYFCASSSDTSQPQHFGDGTRLSIL.

The J gene is TRBJ2-7, the V gene TRBV24-1, with D perhaps matching TRBD2 (6 bases). The CDR3 sequence is 14 residues long. Germline CDR1 and CDR2: KGHDR and SFDVKD. V was trimmed by 3 bases and J by 3 bases, leaving 11 bases between them. For the CDR3, the DNA is TGTGCCACCAGTGATCCCGGGACTGGCTACGAGCAGTACTTC. It specifies CATSDPGTGYEQYF.

V and J are TRBV19 and TRBJ2-1; perhaps TRBD1 as D (6 bases). Looked up from germline, CDR1 is LNHDA and CDR2 is SQIVND (reference sequence). The V end lost 3 bases, the J end lost 1 base, and 10 bases lay between the germline ends. CDR3 length: 15 amino acids. The DNA of the CDR3 is TGTGCCAGTAGTATCAACAGGGATTCCTACAATGAGCAGTTCTTC. It is translated as CASSINRDSYNEQFF.

This chain joins TRBV7-2 and TRBJ1-1; D gene unclear. V dropped 4 bases and J dropped 4 bases, with 16 bases sitting between them. The germline V gene encodes CDR1 SGHTA and CDR2 FQGNSA. The CDR3 sequence is 15 residues long. CDR3 nucleotide sequence: TGTGCCAGCAGCTGGAGCTCCACATTCGGCACTGAAGCTTTCTTT. Translated, it gives CASSWSSTFGTEAFF.